The T cell receptor beta chain described here comes from a study of graft-versus-host responses after intestinal transplantation. The CDR3 extends over 13 amino acids. The germline V gene has CDR1 SGHRS and CDR2 YFSETQ. TCRdb's copy holds only in-frame clones and misses some; the assay was immunoSEQ multiplex PCR. This table holds roughly 56,000 clones, about 93% found once. The material sequenced was PBMCs, taken almost 120 days after intestinal transplantation. The chain employs TRBV5-1 and TRBJ2-5; D may be TRBD1 or TRBD2 (5 bases each). The DNA end favors TRBJ2-7, so the J call may be wrong. This TCR was recovered from a human patient who received an intestinal transplant, so some T cells may come from the graft donor. CDR3 bases: TGCGCCAGCAGCCCGGGACCGACCTACGAGCAGTACTTC. As protein: CASSPGPTYEQYF.